This entry lists 22 T cell receptor beta chains sequenced from one sample in a study of cytomegalovirus exposure and HLA in healthy donors. The PCR contained 60 Vbeta and 13 Jbeta primers. Libraries were prepared by immunoSEQ multiplex PCR; TCRdb keeps only in-frame clonotypes and omits some of them. Of just over 150,000 clones listed, 65% to 80% were seen once; the top ten hold roughly 2%. The specimen was PBMCs. All receptors come from a female donor in good health and CMV-seronegative.

The chain combines TRBV7-9 with TRBJ2-5; 12 positions match TRBD1. The CDR3 totals 15 residues. The V and J ends lost 5 bases and 5 bases, in that order; junction bases with no gene match: 6. From germline, CDR1 is SEHNR and CDR2 FQNEAQ (reference sequence). The CDR3 nucleotides are TGTGCCAGCAGCGGGGACAGGGGGCTAGAGGAGACCCAGTACTTC. Amino acids: CASSGDRGLEETQYF. Full variable domain (outside the CDR3, taken from reference TRBV7-9 and TRBJ2-5): DTGVSQNPRHKITKRGQNVTFRCDPISEHNRLYWYRQTLGQGPEFLTYFQNEAQLEKSRLLSDRFSAERPKGSFSTLEIQRTEQGDSAMYLCASSGDRGLEETQYFGPGTRLLVL.

V and J are TRBV5-1 and TRBJ1-2; TRBD1 matches at 8 bases. This CDR3 comprises 16 residues. Germline CDR1 and CDR2: SGHRS and YFSETQ. V gave up 4 bases and J gave up 2 bases; unmatched junction bases: 10. Here the CDR3 reads CASSDSPGTGNYGYTF. The CDR3 bases are TGCGCCAGCAGCGATTCGCCCGGGACAGGAAACTATGGCTACACCTTC.

This rearrangement joins TRBV19 to TRBJ2-7; D gene uncertain. Trimming removed 6 bases from V and 0 bases from J, with 15 bases in between. The CDR3 runs to 15 residues. Germline-derived CDR1 and CDR2 are LNHDA and SQIVND (reference sequence). CDR3 DNA: TGTGCCAGTAGAAGGTCAGGCCAAAACTCCTACGAGCAGTACTTC. Amino acids: CASRRSGQNSYEQYF. The variable domain in full, completed from reference TRBV19 and TRBJ2-7, reads DGGITQSPKYLFRKEGQNVTLSCEQNLNHDAMYWYRQDPGQGLRLIYYSQIVNDFQKGDIAEGYSVSREKKESFPLTVTSAQKNPTAFYLCASRRSGQNSYEQYFGPGTRLTVT.

This rearrangement joins TRBV5-1 to TRBJ1-2; TRBD1 matches 8 bases. The CDR3 runs to 15 residues. V dropped 0 bases and J dropped 3; count of bases not matched to a gene: 4. CDR1 is SGHRS, CDR2 YFSETQ, per germline. Written as DNA, the CDR3 is TGCGCCAGCAGCTTGGAGGCAGGGGGCGACTATGGCTACACCTTC. Its translation: CASSLEAGGDYGYTF.

This sequence joins TRBV27 and TRBJ1-6; 9 nucleotides match TRBD1. Germline CDR1 reads MNHEY; CDR2 reads SMNVEV (reference sequence). The V and J ends lost 0 bases and 8 bases, in that order; junction bases with no gene match: 11. This CDR3 is 18 amino acids long. CDR3: CASSLSRGQGLEYSPLHF. CDR3 sequence (DNA): TGTGCCAGCAGTTTATCGAGGGGACAGGGCCTCGAGTATTCACCCCTCCACTTT.

This clone occurred once. The genes are TRBV4-1 and TRBJ2-7; 9 bases map to TRBD2. Germline values: CDR1 MGHRA, CDR2 YSYEKL. The CDR3 sequence is 17 residues long. The trim removed 3 bases at V and 7 bases at J, leaving 16 bases unmatched. CDR3 sequence (DNA): TGCGCCAGCAGCCAGTGGGGAGGTAGCGGGAGCTCGTATGAGCAGTACTTC. This sequence encodes CASSQWGGSGSSYEQYF.

Here the CDR3 DNA reads TGTGCCAGCAGTTTTGGCAGGGTACGGAACATTCAGTACTTC. Translating gives CASSFGRVRNIQYF. This sequence joins TRBV28 and TRBJ2-4; a weak D match, TRBD1 (5 bases). V shed 3 bases and J shed 7 bases, with 13 bases lying between them. The CDR3 runs to 14 residues. CDR1 and CDR2 (germline): MDHEN, SYDVKM.

The gene calls are TRBV15 and TRBJ1-4; D possibly corresponds to TRBD1 (6 bases). The germline CDR1 and CDR2 sequences are LNHNV and YYDKDF (reference sequence). The CDR3 loop spans 15 amino acids. V lost 2 bases and J lost 6, with 13 bases in between. Here the CDR3 reads CATSRIREGDEKLFF. CDR3 DNA: TGTGCCACCAGCAGAATCAGGGAGGGGGATGAAAAACTGTTTTTT.

The chain is built from TRBV30 and TRBJ2-7; D is unresolved. The CDR3 contains 11 residues. Germline V CDR1 and CDR2: GTSNPN, SVGIG (reference sequence). The V and J ends lost 4 bases and 6 bases respectively, with 10 bases between them. The CDR3 reads CAWTAFREQYF. The CDR3 region has the DNA TGTGCCTGGACTGCGTTCCGCGAGCAGTACTTC.

This chain uses TRBV10-1 with TRBJ1-6, with a weak D call TRBD1 (6 bases). V lost 4 bases to trimming and J lost 8 bases, with 15 bases between them. Germline-derived CDR1 and CDR2 are WNHNN and SYGVQD (reference sequence). CDR3 length equals 15 residues. The chain's CDR3 is CASSAPTSGDSPLHF. For the CDR3, the DNA is TGCGCCAGCAGTGCGCCAACTTCAGGGGATTCACCCCTCCACTTT.

This clone was counted a few times. The chain is built from TRBV6-6 and TRBJ1-1; TRBD1 matches at 7 bases. The V segment lost 2 bases and the J segment 5 bases; nucleotides outside the gene matches: 5. The CDR3 loop spans 14 amino acids. Germline CDR1 and CDR2: MNHNY and SVGAGI (reference sequence). CDR3 sequence: CASSYDGQDTEAFF. The CDR3 DNA sequence: TGTGCCAGCAGTTACGACGGACAGGATACTGAAGCTTTCTTT.

The chain combines TRBV4-1 with TRBJ2-1; D gene unclear. The CDR3 loop spans 14 amino acids. Trimming took off 3 bases at V and 8 bases at J, with 14 bases between the two ends. Germline CDR1 is MGHRA and CDR2 is YSYEKL. CDR3 amino acids: CASSQGFRGYEQFF. The CDR3 nucleotides read TGCGCCAGCAGCCAGGGTTTCAGAGGCTATGAGCAGTTCTTC.

The chain combines TRBV9 with TRBJ2-7, with D possibly TRBD2 on 6 matching bases. Germline lookup yields CDR1 SGDLS and CDR2 YYNGEE. The CDR3 totals 11 residues. The ends were cut back, 4 bases at V and 6 bases at J, with 8 bases in the middle. CDR3 amino acids: CASSHGSEQYF. As DNA, the CDR3 is TGTGCCAGCAGCCACGGGAGCGAGCAGTACTTC.

The CDR3 nucleotides are TGTGCCTGGACTAATCGGGGGGGGTCCTACGAGCAGTACTTC. This sequence encodes CAWTNRGGSYEQYF. This chain connects TRBV30 to TRBJ2-7; TRBD2 agrees at 8 bases. The CDR3 covers 14 residues. CDR1 GTSNPN and CDR2 SVGIG come from the germline V gene (reference sequence). The V and J ends lost 4 bases and 1 base, in that order; junction bases with no gene match: 6. Supplemented by reference TRBV30 and TRBJ2-7, the full variable domain reads SQTIHQWPATLVQPVGSPLSLECTVEGTSNPNLYWYRQAAGRGLQLLFYSVGIGQISSEVPQNLSASRPQDRQFILSSKKLLLSDSGFYLCAWTNRGGSYEQYFGPGTRLTVT.

CDR3 residues: CASSRDRNTGELFF. DNA of the CDR3: TGTGCCAGCAGCCGGGACAGGAACACCGGGGAGCTGTTTTTT. The gene calls are TRBV7-7 and TRBJ2-2; 7 bases line up with TRBD1. CDR3 length: 14 amino acids. Germline values: CDR1 SSHAT, CDR2 FNYEAQ (reference sequence). The V gene end was trimmed by 5 bases and the J gene end by 1 base; junction bases not matched to a gene: 1. The full variable domain, in which reference TRBV7-7 and TRBJ2-2 provide the parts outside the CDR3, is GAGVSQSPRYKVTKRGQDVTLRCDPISSHATLYWYQQALGQGPEFLTYFNYEAQPDKSGLPSDRFSAERPEGSISTLTIQRTEQRDSAMYRCASSRDRNTGELFFGEGSRLTVL.

The chain couples TRBV5-1 to TRBJ2-2, with 10 bases lining up with TRBD1. Germline loops: CDR1 SGHRS, CDR2 YFSETQ. V dropped 3 bases and J dropped 0; count of bases not matched to a gene: 5. This CDR3 has 17 residues. DNA of the CDR3: TGCGCCAGCAGCTGGGCCGGACAGGGGGCGAACACCGGGGAGCTGTTTTTT. Translation gives CASSWAGQGANTGELFF.

The chain links TRBV2 to TRBJ2-1; D might be TRBD1 (6 bases). The ends were cut back, 9 bases at V and 10 bases at J, with 28 bases in the middle. The germline V gene has CDR1 SNHLY and CDR2 FYNNEI. The CDR3 has 16 residues. CDR3 sequence reads: CASNRLAGVAKGEQFF. CDR3 DNA: TGTGCCAGTAACCGGTTGGCAGGGGTCGCGAAGGGGGAGCAGTTCTTC.

The V call is TRBV29-1, the J call TRBJ1-1; D gene ambiguous. V lost 0 bases to trimming and J lost 4 bases, with 18 bases between them. Germline values: CDR1 SQVTM, CDR2 ANQGSEA. The CDR3 is 16 amino acids. The CDR3 sequence: CSVEEMTGIAGTEAFF. DNA for the CDR3: TGCAGCGTTGAAGAGATGACGGGTATAGCGGGCACTGAAGCTTTCTTT.

Points on this clone: Other nucleotide sequences from this sample produce the same CDR3. The V and J genes are TRBV29-1 and TRBJ2-6, with TRBD1 matching over 8 bases. The CDR3 extends over 14 amino acids. CDR1 is SQVTM, CDR2 ANQGSEA, per germline. The ends lost 6 bases at V and 4 bases at J; junction bases unmatched: 5. CDR3 amino acids: CSVGQGAGANVLTF. The CDR3 DNA follows: TGCAGCGTCGGACAGGGCGCCGGGGCCAACGTCCTGACTTTC.

The V call is TRBV5-1, the J call TRBJ1-5; 8 nucleotides match TRBD1. Trimming at V came to 4 bases and at J to 4 bases, leaving 4 bases not matched to a gene. Germline CDR1 and CDR2: SGHRS and YFSETQ. The CDR3 has 14 residues. The CDR3, as DNA: TGCGCCAGCAGCCCGGACAGGGAGAATCAGCCCCAGCATTTT. Residues: CASSPDRENQPQHF.

The V and J genes are TRBV27 and TRBJ2-4; weak D call: TRBD2 (7 bases). CDR3 length: 14 residues. Germline assignment: CDR1 MNHEY and CDR2 SMNVEV (reference sequence). Trimming took off 3 bases at V and 6 bases at J, with 12 bases between the two ends. CDR3 sequence: CASSFRGGGNIQYF. The DNA of the CDR3 is TGTGCCAGCAGTTTCAGAGGGGGGGGAAACATTCAGTACTTC.

This clone came up a few times. The J gene is TRBJ2-7, the V gene TRBV28; D remains unclear. CDR3 length: 11 residues. V gave up 5 bases and J gave up 3 bases, with 5 bases separating them. In germline, CDR1 is MDHEN, CDR2 SYDVKM. CDR3 in amino acids: CASSLLYEQYF. CDR3 DNA: TGTGCCAGCAGTCTTCTCTACGAGCAGTACTTC.